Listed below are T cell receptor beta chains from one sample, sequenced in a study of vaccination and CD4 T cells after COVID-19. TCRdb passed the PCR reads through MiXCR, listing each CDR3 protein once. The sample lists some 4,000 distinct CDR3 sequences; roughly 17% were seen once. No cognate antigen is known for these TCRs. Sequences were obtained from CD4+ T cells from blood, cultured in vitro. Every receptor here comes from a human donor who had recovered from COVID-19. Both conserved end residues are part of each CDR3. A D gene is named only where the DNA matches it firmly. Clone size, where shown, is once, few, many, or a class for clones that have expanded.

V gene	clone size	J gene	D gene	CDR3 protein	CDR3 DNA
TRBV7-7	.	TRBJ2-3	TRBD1	CASSRRQGDTQYF	TGTGCTAGCAGCCGAAGACAGGGAGATACGCAGTATTTT
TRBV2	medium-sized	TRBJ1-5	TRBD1	CASSGQGNSNQPQHF	TGTGCCAGCAGTGGACAGGGAAACAGCAATCAGCCCCAGCATTTT
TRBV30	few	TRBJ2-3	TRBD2	CAWRAGLASTDTQYF	TGTGCCTGGAGGGCGGGACTAGCGAGCACAGATACGCAGTATTTT
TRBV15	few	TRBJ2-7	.	CATGKSHGEGEQYF	TGTGCCACCGGTAAAAGCCACGGTGAAGGCGAGCAGTACTTC
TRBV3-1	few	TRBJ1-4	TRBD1	CASSQAAGGEKLFF	TGTGCCAGCAGCCAAGCGGCAGGGGGAGAAAAACTGTTTTTT
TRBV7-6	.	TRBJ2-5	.	CASSLSGAEEETQYF	TGTGCCAGCAGCTTATCCGGGGCAGAGGAAGAGACCCAGTACTTC
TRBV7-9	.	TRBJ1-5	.	CASSFSNQPQHF	TGTGCCAGCAGCTTCAGCAATCAGCCCCAGCATTTT
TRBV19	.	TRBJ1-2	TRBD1	CASSIAVTGSNGYTF	TGTGCCAGTAGTATAGCGGTGACAGGGTCTAATGGCTACACCTTC
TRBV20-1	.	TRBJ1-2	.	CSGTPGTISNYGYTF	TGCAGTGGGACCCCGGGGACAATTTCTAACTATGGCTACACCTTC
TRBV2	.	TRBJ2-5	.	CASSAAGREQETQYF	TGTGCCAGCAGTGCAGCAGGGAGAGAACAAGAGACCCAGTACTTC
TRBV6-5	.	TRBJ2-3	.	CASSYRGTTTDTQYF	TGTGCCAGCAGTTACCGGGGGACGACCACAGATACGCAGTATTTT
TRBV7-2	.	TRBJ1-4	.	CASSFRKGNEKLFF	TGTGCCAGCAGCTTTAGAAAGGGTAATGAAAAACTGTTTTTT
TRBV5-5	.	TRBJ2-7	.	CASSLGGAQGSYEQYF	TGTGCCAGCAGCTTGGGAGGCGCACAGGGATCCTACGAGCAGTACTTC
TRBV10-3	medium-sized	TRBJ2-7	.	CAISDISDEQYF	TGTGCCATCAGTGACATCAGTGACGAGCAGTACTTC
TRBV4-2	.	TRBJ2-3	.	CASSQDLLAGAGTDTQYF	TGTGCCAGCAGCCAAGATCTATTGGCAGGGGCCGGGACAGATACGCAGTATTTT
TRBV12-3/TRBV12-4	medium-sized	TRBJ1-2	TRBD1	CASSPLLTGIYGYTF	TGTGCCAGCAGTCCCCTATTGACAGGGATCTATGGCTACACCTTC
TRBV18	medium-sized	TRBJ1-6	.	CASSPPTRAVGPLHF	TGTGCCAGCTCACCGCCAACGAGGGCAGTCGGGCCCCTCCACTTT
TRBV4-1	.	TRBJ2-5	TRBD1	CASSQDLGTGGKETQYF	TGCGCCAGCAGCCAAGATTTGGGGACAGGGGGCAAGGAGACCCAGTACTTC
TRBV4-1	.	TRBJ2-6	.	CASSQGQSAGANVLTF	TGCGCCAGCAGCCAAGGACAGAGCGCTGGGGCCAACGTCCTGACTTTC
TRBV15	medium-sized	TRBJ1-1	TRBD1	CATSSHPQGASTEAFF	TGTGCCACCAGCTCCCACCCGCAGGGGGCTAGCACTGAAGCTTTCTTT
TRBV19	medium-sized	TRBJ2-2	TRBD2	CASRRVSGGGDTGELFF	TGTGCCAGTAGAAGGGTTAGCGGGGGGGGCGACACCGGGGAGCTGTTTTTT
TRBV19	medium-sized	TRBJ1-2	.	CASSIPGTLDNYGYTF	TGTGCCAGTAGTATACCCGGGACGTTAGATAACTATGGCTACACCTTC
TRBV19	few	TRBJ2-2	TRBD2	CASSSLAGGRTGELFF	TGTGCCAGTAGTAGTCTAGCGGGGGGGCGCACCGGGGAGCTGTTTTTT
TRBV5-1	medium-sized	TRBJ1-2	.	CASSLQEAYGYTF	TGCGCCAGCAGTCTTCAGGAGGCTTATGGCTACACCTTC
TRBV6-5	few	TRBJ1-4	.	CASSYIPPGRGDEKLFF	TGTGCCAGCAGTTATATCCCCCCGGGTAGGGGAGATGAAAAACTGTTTTTT
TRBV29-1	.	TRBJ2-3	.	CSVLKERSTDTQYF	TGCAGCGTCTTGAAGGAGCGGAGCACAGATACGCAGTATTTT
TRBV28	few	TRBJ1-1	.	CASDRQLMNTEAFF	TGTGCCAGCGACAGACAGTTAATGAACACTGAAGCTTTCTTT
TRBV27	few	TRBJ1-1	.	CASSFSVGGEAFF	TGTGCCAGCAGTTTCTCTGTCGGGGGTGAAGCTTTCTTT
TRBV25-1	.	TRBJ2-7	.	CASSDPGSTYEQYF	TGTGCCAGCAGTGATCCGGGATCAACCTACGAGCAGTACTTC
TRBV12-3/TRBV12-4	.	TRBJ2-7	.	CASSKRWDEQYF	TGTGCCAGCAGTAAACGGTGGGACGAGCAGTACTTC
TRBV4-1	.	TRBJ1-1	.	CASSQAASQQGNTEAFF	TGCGCCAGCAGCCAAGCCGCCTCGCAACAGGGGAACACTGAAGCTTTCTTT
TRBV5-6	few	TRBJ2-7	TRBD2	CASSSRRGGYEQYF	TGTGCCAGCAGCTCTCGGCGGGGGGGTTACGAGCAGTACTTC
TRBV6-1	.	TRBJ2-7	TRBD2	CASGSQTSGDAPAYAQYF	TGTGCCAGCGGCTCTCAGACTAGCGGGGACGCCCCAGCCTATGCGCAGTACTTC
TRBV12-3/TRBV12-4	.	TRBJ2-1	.	CASSLRYYNEQFF	TGTGCCAGCAGCCTGAGGTACTACAATGAGCAGTTCTTC
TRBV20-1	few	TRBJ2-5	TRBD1	CSVSAPGQGQETQYF	TGCAGTGTAAGCGCGCCGGGACAGGGGCAAGAGACCCAGTACTTC
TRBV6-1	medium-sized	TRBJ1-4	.	CASSGGMRYEKLFF	TGTGCCAGCAGTGGAGGGATGCGGTATGAAAAACTGTTTTTT
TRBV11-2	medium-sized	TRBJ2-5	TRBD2	CASSPGGTRTETQYF	TGTGCCAGCAGCCCCGGCGGGACTAGAACAGAGACCCAGTACTTC
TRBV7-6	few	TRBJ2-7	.	CASSALQGYEQYF	TGTGCCAGCAGCGCGTTACAGGGCTACGAGCAGTACTTC
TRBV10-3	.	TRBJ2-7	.	CAISDKGSGLYEQYF	TGTGCCATCAGTGATAAGGGATCGGGGCTCTACGAGCAGTACTTC
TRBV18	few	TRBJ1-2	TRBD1	CASSPGTGAYGYTF	TGTGCCAGCTCACCCGGGACAGGGGCGTATGGCTACACCTTC
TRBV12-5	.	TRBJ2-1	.	CASGRDLLTLTYNEQFF	TGTGCTAGTGGGCGTGACCTCCTAACGTTGACCTACAATGAGCAGTTCTTC
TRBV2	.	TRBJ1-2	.	CASTPKNYGYTF	TGTGCCAGCACCCCCAAGAACTATGGCTACACCTTC
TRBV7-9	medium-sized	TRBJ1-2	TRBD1	CASSLGGNRGGYTF	TGTGCCAGCAGCTTAGGAGGGAACAGGGGTGGCTACACCTTC
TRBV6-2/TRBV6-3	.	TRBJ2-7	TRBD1	CASSWGQVTYEQYF	TGTGCCAGCAGTTGGGGACAGGTAACCTACGAGCAGTACTTC
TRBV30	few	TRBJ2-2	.	CALGTGNTGELFF	TGTGCCTTAGGGACGGGGAACACCGGGGAGCTGTTTTTT
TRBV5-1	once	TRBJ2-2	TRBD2	CASSIAPSLAGVRNTGELFF	TGCGCCAGCAGCATCGCCCCCTCACTAGCGGGGGTTCGGAACACCGGGGAGCTGTTTTTT
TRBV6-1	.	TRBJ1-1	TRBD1	CASSRQGNTEAFF	TGTGCCAGCAGCCGACAGGGGAACACTGAAGCTTTCTTT
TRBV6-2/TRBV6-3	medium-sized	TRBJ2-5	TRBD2	CASRIPSGGERETQYF	TGTGCCAGCAGGATCCCTAGCGGGGGGGAGAGGGAGACCCAGTACTTC
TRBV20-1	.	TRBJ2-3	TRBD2	CSAPTSGSDTQYF	TGCAGTGCTCCGACTAGCGGCTCAGATACGCAGTATTTT
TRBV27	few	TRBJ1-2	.	CASSLRGAQGYTF	TGTGCCAGCAGTTTGAGGGGGGCGCAGGGCTACACCTTC
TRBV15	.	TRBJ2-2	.	CATSRDPDPGITGELFF	TGTGCCACCAGCAGAGATCCCGACCCGGGGATCACCGGGGAGCTGTTTTTT
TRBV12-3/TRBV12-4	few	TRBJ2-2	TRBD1	CASSLDRTGRTGELFF	TGTGCCAGCAGTTTAGATAGGACAGGGAGGACCGGGGAGCTGTTTTTT
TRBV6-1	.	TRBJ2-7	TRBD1	CASRGTGSYEQYF	TGTGCCAGCAGGGGGACAGGGTCCTACGAGCAGTACTTC
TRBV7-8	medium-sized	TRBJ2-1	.	CASSKTRTPGEQFF	TGTGCCAGCAGCAAGACTAGGACGCCCGGTGAGCAGTTCTTC